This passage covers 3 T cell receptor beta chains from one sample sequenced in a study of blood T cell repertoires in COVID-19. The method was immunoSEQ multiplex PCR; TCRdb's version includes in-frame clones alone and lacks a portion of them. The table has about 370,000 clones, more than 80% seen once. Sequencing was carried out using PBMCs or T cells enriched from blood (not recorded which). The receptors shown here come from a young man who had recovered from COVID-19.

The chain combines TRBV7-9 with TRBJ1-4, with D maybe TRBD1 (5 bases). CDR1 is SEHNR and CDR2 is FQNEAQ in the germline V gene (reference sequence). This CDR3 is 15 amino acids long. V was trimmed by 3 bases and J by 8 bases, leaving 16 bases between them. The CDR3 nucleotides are TGTGCCAGCAGCTTCCTCAACCAGGGAGGGGAAAAACTGTTTTTT. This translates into CASSFLNQGGEKLFF.

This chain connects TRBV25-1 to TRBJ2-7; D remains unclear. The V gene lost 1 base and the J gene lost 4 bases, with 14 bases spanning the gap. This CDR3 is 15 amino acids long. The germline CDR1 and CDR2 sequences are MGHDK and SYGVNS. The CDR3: CASSEFGRREYEQYF. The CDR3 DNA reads TGTGCCAGCAGTGAATTCGGTCGGAGAGAATACGAGCAGTACTTC.

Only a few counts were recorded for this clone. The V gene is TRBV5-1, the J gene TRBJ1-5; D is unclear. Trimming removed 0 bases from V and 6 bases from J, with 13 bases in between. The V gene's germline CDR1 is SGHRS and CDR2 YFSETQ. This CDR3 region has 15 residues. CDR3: CASSLEGIEGQPQHF. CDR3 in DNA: TGCGCCAGCAGCTTGGAAGGTATAGAGGGTCAGCCCCAGCATTTT.